The 32 T cell receptor beta chains listed next were all sequenced from one sample in a study of glioma-infiltrating T cells. Using RNA template, CDR3s of TCR alpha and beta were amplified with iRepertoire arm-PCR. TCRdb ran MiXCR on the multiplex PCR reads and lists one entry per CDR3 protein. The sample has 95,000 to 110,000 distinct CDR3 sequences; around 28% are singletons. Sequencing was performed on glioma tissue, nonneoplastic brain tissue, or PBMCs (not recorded which). All receptors come from a human donor with low-grade glioma or glioblastoma, undergoing nonglioma brain surgery, or in good health (not recorded which).

In this sample, this clonotype turned up a few times. The chain joins TRBV11-2 to TRBJ2-7; a possible D gene is TRBD2 (6 bases). The CDR3 has 13 amino acids. With 5 bases removed from V and 4 bases from J, the gap between germline ends came to 12 bases. The germline CDR1 and CDR2 sequences are SGHAT and FQNNGV. CDR3 coding DNA: TGTGCCAGCAGCCCGAAGACTAGGTACGAGCAGTACTTC. This translates into CASSPKTRYEQYF.

The chain employs TRBV15 and TRBJ1-1, with D possibly matching TRBD1 (6 bases). CDR1 is LNHNV, CDR2 YYDKDF, per germline (reference sequence). The CDR3 contains 13 residues. With 5 bases removed from V and 8 bases from J, the gap between germline ends came to 15 bases. The CDR3 DNA sequence: TGTGCCACCAGCCCAACTATACAGGGCGAAGCTTTCTTT. Its translation: CATSPTIQGEAFF.

This clonotype has just a few counts. V and J are TRBV19 and TRBJ1-2, with D unclear. The CDR3 length is 13 residues. The V end lost 5 bases, the J end lost 4 bases, and 11 bases lay between the germline ends. Germline CDR1 is LNHDA and CDR2 is SQIVND (reference sequence). CDR3 sequence (DNA): TGTGCCAGTAGTGACCTCAATACCTATGGCTACACCTTC. It encodes CASSDLNTYGYTF.

This clonotype was seen a handful of times. CDR3 region: CASSPHPSPNTGELFF. In DNA form, the CDR3 reads TGTGCCAGCAGCCCTCACCCGTCCCCTAACACCGGGGAGCTGTTTTTT. The chain recombines TRBV11-2 with TRBJ2-2, with D unclear. Per germline, CDR1 SGHAT and CDR2 FQNNGV. This CDR3 is 16 amino acids long. The V end was cut by 5 bases, the J end by 2 bases, with 15 bases between. Variable domain in full (rest from reference TRBV11-2 and TRBJ2-2): EAGVAQSPRYKIIEKRQSVAFWCNPISGHATLYWYQQILGQGPKLLIQFQNNGVVDDSQLPKDRFSAERLKGVDSTLKIQPAKLEDSAVYLCASSPHPSPNTGELFFGEGSRLTVL.

This clonotype was recorded many times. The chain has TRBV20-1 and TRBJ1-2; D is unresolved. The length of the CDR3 is 13 residues. The V gene lost 6 bases and the J gene lost 6 bases, with 17 bases spanning the gap. Germline V gene data show CDR1 as DFQATT and CDR2 as SNEGSKA (reference sequence). The CDR3 spells CSAQLSSVNGYTF. DNA of the CDR3: TGCAGTGCCCAACTAAGCTCAGTTAATGGCTACACCTTC.

Comments on this clonotype: This may arise from a read error, as a much more abundant clone is one base away. CDR3 sequence (DNA): TGTGCCAGCAAAGAAGGGACCATGAACACTGAAGCTTTCTTT. This sequence encodes CASKEGTMNTEAFF. This chain connects TRBV27 to TRBJ1-1; D perhaps matches TRBD1 (5 bases). Trimming shortened V by 7 bases and J by 0 bases, and 12 bases separated the two germline ends. The CDR3 length is 14 residues. The germline V gene encodes CDR1 MNHEY and CDR2 SMNVEV (reference sequence).

The sample holds a few counts of this clonotype. CDR3: CASSEQGASNTEAFF. The CDR3 DNA reads as TGTGCCAGCAGTGAACAGGGGGCTTCGAACACTGAAGCTTTCTTT. The V call is TRBV6-1, the J call TRBJ1-1; TRBD1 agrees at 8 bases. J gave up 1 base and V 2 bases, and 3 bases lay outside the gene matches. The CDR3 loop spans 15 amino acids. Germline assignment: CDR1 MNHNS and CDR2 SASEGT.

This clonotype was observed a few times. The chain links TRBV7-9 to TRBJ1-1; D possibly corresponds to TRBD1 (5 bases). Trimming removed 4 bases from V and 2 bases from J, with 11 bases in between. This CDR3 is 14 amino acids long. Germline CDR1 and CDR2: SEHNR and FQNEAQ (reference sequence). The CDR3 nucleotides are TGTGCCAGCAGCTCTCCGGACAAAAACACTGAAGCTTTCTTT. Translation: CASSSPDKNTEAFF.

On this clonotype: This clone may be a read error of a much larger clone one base away. J is TRBJ1-2 and V is TRBV20-1; the D gene is possibly TRBD1 (6 bases). The germline gives CDR1 DFQATT, CDR2 SNEGSKA (reference sequence). This CDR3 has 13 residues. The CDR3 region is CGASEQGFYGYTF. CDR3 coding DNA: TGCGGTGCTAGTGAACAGGGCTTTTATGGCTACACCTTC.

This clonotype has ten or more counts. The chain combines TRBV14 with TRBJ2-1; no firm D call. The germline V gene has CDR1 SGHDN and CDR2 FVKESK. The length of the CDR3 is 12 residues. Trimming pared 8 bases from V and 5 bases from J, leaving 10 bases between. This CDR3 reads CASGRIDNEQFF. The CDR3 DNA reads as TGTGCCAGCGGACGAATTGACAATGAGCAGTTCTTC.

About this clonotype: A much bigger clone sits one base away, suggesting this may be a read error. The genes are TRBV20-1 and TRBJ2-1; D unclear. This CDR3 comprises 10 residues. V lost 0 bases and J lost 13, with 7 bases in between. CDR1 is DFQATT and CDR2 is SNEGSKA in the germline V gene (reference sequence). For the CDR3, the DNA is TGCAGTGCTAGAGAAATGGCACAGTTCTTC. Encoded protein: CSAREMAQFF.

This clonotype is a singleton in its sample. J is TRBJ2-3 and V is TRBV6-2 or TRBV6-3, with D possibly matching TRBD2 (6 bases). The CDR3 has 14 residues. Trimming cost V 4 bases and J 11 bases, with 19 bases left between them. Germline CDR1 MNHEY, CDR2 SVGEGT. CDR3 nucleotides: TGTGCCAGCAGTTTCCTAGGGACTCTCGATGAGCAGTATTTT. Translating it yields CASSFLGTLDEQYF.

The J gene is TRBJ1-1, the V gene TRBV5-6; D not resolved. CDR1 is SGHDT and CDR2 is YYEEEE in the germline V gene. V lost 0 bases, J lost 4 bases, and 10 bases lay in between. The CDR3 runs 14 residues. The CDR3 nucleotides read TGTGCCAGCAGCTTGGTTCTGGGTCCCACTGAAGCTTTCTTT. Its translation: CASSLVLGPTEAFF.

There are many counts of this clonotype. The rearrangement uses TRBV20-1 and TRBJ2-1; 11 bases agree with TRBD1. Germline CDR1 reads DFQATT; CDR2 reads SNEGSKA (reference sequence). The CDR3 runs 15 residues. Germline trimming cut 4 bases from V and 4 bases from J; bases unmatched to any gene: 6. This CDR3 reads CSAKKGTGGYNEQFF. CDR3 DNA sequence: TGCAGTGCTAAGAAGGGGACAGGGGGTTACAATGAGCAGTTCTTC.

The J gene is TRBJ1-2, the V gene TRBV7-2, with a possible D match to TRBD1 (5 bases). V was cut by 2 bases and J by 4 bases, with 11 bases left in between. Germline assignment: CDR1 SGHTA and CDR2 FQGNSA. The CDR3 loop spans 14 amino acids. CDR3 residues: CASSLSGGVYGYTF. CDR3 sequence (DNA): TGTGCCAGCAGCTTATCCGGGGGAGTCTATGGCTACACCTTC. Based on the CDR3 plus reference TRBV7-2 and TRBJ1-2, the full variable domain is GAGVSQSPSNKVTEKGKDVELRCDPISGHTALYWYRQSLGQGLEFLIYFQGNSAPDKSGLPSDRFSAERTGGSVSTLTIQRTQQEDSAVYLCASSLSGGVYGYTFGSGTRLTVV.

The CDR3 DNA follows: TGTGCCAGTAGTGTACAGGGTGCCTCCCTTGGCTACACCTTC. Its protein is CASSVQGASLGYTF. The rearrangement uses TRBV19 and TRBJ1-2; perhaps TRBD1 as D (6 bases). Between the trimmed V and J ends, which lost 5 bases and 7 bases, there was a span of 17 bases. From germline, CDR1 is LNHDA and CDR2 SQIVND (reference sequence). The length of the CDR3 is 14 residues.

A word on this clonotype: Possible read error: a much larger clone is one base away. The chain joins TRBV7-2 to TRBJ2-1; the D gene is possibly TRBD1 (5 bases). The CDR3 length is 11 residues. Germline V gives CDR1 SGHTA, CDR2 FQGNSA. The CDR3 nucleotides read TGTGCCAGAAGCTTAAGGGGTGAGCAGTTCTTC. It codes for CARSLRGEQFF.

The rearrangement uses TRBV28 and TRBJ1-3; 9 nucleotides agree with TRBD1. With 6 bases clipped from V and 4 bases from J, the junction kept 4 bases outside the gene matches. Germline-derived CDR1 and CDR2 are MDHEN and SYDVKM. This CDR3 is 14 amino acids long. Here the CDR3 DNA reads TGTGCCAGCAGCTTGGACAGGGGAGGAAACACCATATATTTT. Amino acid sequence: CASSLDRGGNTIYF.

The rearrangement uses TRBV9 and TRBJ2-1, with 9 bases that match TRBD2. This CDR3 region has 16 residues. The V gene end was trimmed by 0 bases and the J gene end by 5 bases; junction bases not matched to a gene: 6. CDR1 and CDR2 from the germline V gene are SGDLS and YYNGEE. As DNA, the CDR3 is TGTGCCAGCAGCGTAGGTAAGCGGGGGGCCGACAATGAGCAGTTCTTC. It codes for CASSVGKRGADNEQFF.

The chain is built from TRBV6-5 and TRBJ1-1; a possible D gene is TRBD1 (5 bases). CDR1 MNHEY and CDR2 SVGAGI come from the germline V gene. The CDR3 is 11 amino acids. With 8 bases removed from V and 1 base from J, the gap between germline ends came to 5 bases. The CDR3 DNA follows: TGTGCCAGCGGGGGGAACACTGAAGCTTTCTTT. Amino acid sequence: CASGGNTEAFF.

The rearrangement links TRBV7-3 to TRBJ2-3; 7 bases are shared with TRBD2. The germline V gene encodes CDR1 SGHTA and CDR2 FQGTGA. Trimming took 1 base from V and 1 from J; bases not matched to a gene: 5. The CDR3 extends over 16 amino acids. The DNA for the CDR3 is TGTGCCAGCAGCTTAAATCTAGCGGTCGGCACAGATACGCAGTATTTT. Encoded protein: CASSLNLAVGTDTQYF.

This clonotype was seen a handful of times. V usage is TRBV30 and J usage is TRBJ2-3; D remains unclear. Germline V gene sequence: CDR1 GTSNPN, CDR2 SVGIG (reference sequence). The CDR3 sequence is 10 residues long. Trimming cost V 6 bases and J 5 bases, with 6 bases left between them. CDR3 nucleotides: TGTGCCTGCCTTCGAGATACGCAGTATTTT. Encoded protein: CACLRDTQYF.

There are many counts of this clonotype. The rearrangement joins TRBV6-1 to TRBJ2-7; 9 bases fit TRBD1. CDR1 and CDR2 (germline): MNHNS, SASEGT. The CDR3 has 16 residues. J lost 1 base, V lost 10 bases, and 14 bases had no gene match. CDR3 loop: CATSGQGFRRSYEQYF. The CDR3 nucleotides are TGTGCCACCTCGGGACAGGGTTTCCGACGGTCCTACGAGCAGTACTTC.

Note on this clonotype: A much larger clone lies one base from this, so it may be a read error. The rearrangement links TRBV20-1 to TRBJ2-2; 9 bases map to TRBD2. Germline values: CDR1 DFQATT, CDR2 SNEGSKA (reference sequence). The CDR3 length is 16 residues. In DNA form, the CDR3 reads TGCAGTGCTAGAATTCCGGGACTAGCTAACACCTGGGAGCTGTTTTTT. Its protein is CSARIPGLANTWELFF.

As for this clonotype: At one end the junction does not follow the germline gene, possibly because of a read error. The chain joins TRBV29-1 to TRBJ1-2; D perhaps matches TRBD1 (5 bases). The CDR3 is made up of 12 amino acids. Germline loops: CDR1 SQVTM, CDR2 ANQGSEA. The CDR3 DNA sequence: TGCAGCGTGGCGGACACCGACTATGGATACGCCTTC. It translates to CSVADTDYGYAF.

This clonotype was seen at least ten times. The chain couples TRBV14 to TRBJ2-1; D may be TRBD2 (5 bases). This CDR3 is built from 15 residues. Trimming took off 2 bases at V and 3 bases at J, with 11 bases between the two ends. Germline V gene sequence: CDR1 SGHDN, CDR2 FVKESK. The CDR3 region is CASSQTSGNYNEQFF. CDR3 bases: TGTGCCAGCAGCCAAACTTCGGGAAACTACAATGAGCAGTTCTTC.

At least ten counts were recorded for this clonotype. The V and J genes are TRBV19 and TRBJ2-3; D is undetermined. Germline V gene lookup returns CDR1 LNHDA and CDR2 SQIVND (reference sequence). V lost 1 base and J lost 2, with 13 bases in between. The CDR3 totals 16 residues. CDR3 sequence (DNA): TGTGCCAGTAGTATAGGGGTTAAACTCGTCACAGATACGCAGTATTTT. This translates into CASSIGVKLVTDTQYF.

The table lists this clonotype with many counts. The chain carries TRBV6-1 and TRBJ2-3; possibly TRBD1 for D (6 bases). V shed 10 bases and J shed 9 bases, with 14 bases lying between them. CDR1 is MNHNS and CDR2 is SASEGT in the germline V gene. The CDR3 has 11 amino acids. The CDR3 bases are TGTGCCACCTCGCCCGGGACAACGCAGTATTTT. Translated: CATSPGTTQYF.

Regarding this clonotype: A read error may be the cause here, since a much bigger clone is one base away. J is TRBJ2-5 and V is TRBV6-1; D remains unclear. The CDR3 is 15 amino acids. Germline-derived CDR1 and CDR2 are MNHNS and SASEGT. The V gene lost 0 bases and the J gene lost 4 bases, with 12 bases spanning the gap. In nucleotides, the CDR3 is TGTGCCAGCAGTGAAGCTAGCAGTTCCGGAGAGACCCAGTACTTC. This translates into CASSEASSSGETQYF.

In the case of this clonotype: Because it lacks the conserved phenylalanine or tryptophan at the end, this CDR3 is likely a read error. The J gene is TRBJ2-7, the V gene TRBV6-6; D is unclear. This CDR3 contains 13 residues. Trimming removed 2 bases from V and 0 bases from J, with 5 bases in between. CDR1 is MNHNY, CDR2 SVGAGI, per germline (reference sequence). CDR3 sequence: CASSYLSSYEQYL. The CDR3 nucleotides read TGTGCCAGCAGTTACCTATCCTCCTACGAGCAGTACCTC.

The rearrangement links TRBV12-3 or TRBV12-4 to TRBJ1-1; no clear D. The CDR3 contains 14 residues. V lost 4 bases and J 5 bases, leaving 14 bases between the germline ends. The CDR3 here is CASSYDGLGTEAFF. The CDR3, as DNA: TGTGCCAGCAGTTACGACGGACTAGGGACTGAAGCTTTCTTT.

Many counts were recorded for this clonotype. The gene calls are TRBV20-1 and TRBJ2-5, with 7 bases lining up with TRBD1. The V gene end was trimmed by 5 bases and the J gene end by 5 bases; junction bases not matched to a gene: 8. Germline CDR1 is DFQATT and CDR2 is SNEGSKA (reference sequence). CDR3 length equals 13 residues. This CDR3 reads CSAEKGAQETQYF. The CDR3 nucleotides are TGCAGTGCTGAAAAGGGGGCCCAGGAGACCCAGTACTTC.